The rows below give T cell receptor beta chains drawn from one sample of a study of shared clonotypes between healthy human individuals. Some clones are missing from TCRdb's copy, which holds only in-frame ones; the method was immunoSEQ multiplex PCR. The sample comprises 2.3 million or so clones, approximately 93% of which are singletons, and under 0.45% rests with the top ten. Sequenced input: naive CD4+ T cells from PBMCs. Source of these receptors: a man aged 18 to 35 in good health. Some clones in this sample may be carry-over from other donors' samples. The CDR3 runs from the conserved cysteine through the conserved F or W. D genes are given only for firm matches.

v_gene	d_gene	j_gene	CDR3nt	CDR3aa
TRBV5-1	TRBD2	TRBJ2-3	TGCGCCAGCAGCTTTGGGACACTAGCGGGAGGTCTGGCAGATACGCAGTATTTT	CASSFGTLAGGLADTQYF
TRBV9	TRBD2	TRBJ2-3	TGTGCCAGCAGCGCCGAGGGAGGTAGCGGGAGGGGCACAGATACGCAGTATTTT	CASSAEGGSGRGTDTQYF
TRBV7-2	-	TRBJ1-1	TGTGCCAGCAGCTTAGGGGACGGGGCCGCTGAAGCTTTCTTT	CASSLGDGAAEAFF
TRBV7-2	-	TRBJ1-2	TGTGCCAGCAGCTTAAGACAGGCGGGAGGCTACACCTTC	CASSLRQAGGYTF
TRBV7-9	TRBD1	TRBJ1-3	TGTGCCAGCAGCAGGGACAGCTCTGGAAACACCATATATTTT	CASSRDSSGNTIYF
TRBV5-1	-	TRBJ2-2	TGCGCCAGCAGCTTGGAAGTAGGGGACACCGGGGAGCTGTTTTTT	CASSLEVGDTGELFF
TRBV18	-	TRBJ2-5	TGTGCCAGCTCACCTACCCCAGCCGATGGGACCCAGTACTTC	CASSPTPADGTQYF
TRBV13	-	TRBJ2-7	TGTGCCAGCAATCCCCGCGGACGGGGATACGAGCAGTACTTC	CASNPRGRGYEQYF
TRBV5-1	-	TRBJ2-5	TGCGCCAGCAGCCACGACCGGGTTGAGACCCAGTACTTC	CASSHDRVETQYF
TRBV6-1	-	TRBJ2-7	TGTGCCAGCAGTGAAATGAGGGGGTACGAGCAGTACTTC	CASSEMRGYEQYF
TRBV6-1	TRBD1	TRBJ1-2	TGTGCCAGCTTATTAGGGACAGGAAACTATGGCTACACCTTC	CASLLGTGNYGYTF